This TCR beta chain originates from a study of T cell repertoires in cytomegalovirus infection. Points on this clonotype: Its antigen is unidentified.

Each CDR3 protein gets one entry after TCRdb re-called the reads with MiXCR. The sample has tens of thousands of distinct CDR3 sequences, about 44% seen once. V was pared by 7 bases and J by 3 bases, with 19 bases between. The CDR3 totals 15 residues. Germline V gives CDR1 MNHNY, CDR2 SVGAGI (reference sequence). The chain employs TRBV6-6 and TRBJ2-7; D is perhaps TRBD1 (6 bases). The TCR was taken from a human donor in good health (CMV status not recorded). Some clones in this sample may be carry-over from other donors' samples. Source: CD8+ T cells from cultured PBMCs, taken from culture after CMV antigen stimulation. The CDR3 here is CASTAGTHYRYEQYF. The CDR3, as DNA: TGTGCCAGCACCGCCGGGACACATTACCGCTACGAGCAGTACTTC.